A single T cell receptor beta chain is shown here with its context. This clone showed up just a few times. This clone's antigen is unknown. Per-nucleotide qualities are absent, and no much larger clonotype sits a single base away. The goal of deep resolution MiSeq sequencing was a depth between 1 in 1 million and 1 in 200,000 T cells, and coverage averaged 10x per clonotype. The immunoSEQ hsTCRB Kit was used to generate the TCR beta libraries. Per the authors' processing: The data were analyzed with ImmunoSEQ Analyzer and ImmunoSEQ Data Assistant, and V, D and J gene assignments followed IMGT definitions. Clonality was computed as one minus normalized Shannon entropy of productive rearrangement frequencies, ranging from 0 to 1. Only overrepresented clonotypes making up at least 0.05% of the repertoire of each patient were included in the public clonotype analysis. Around 14 repertoires from age-matched healthy donors, obtained from immuneACCESS, served as clonality controls. In its TCRdb copy, this immuneACCESS table keeps in-frame sequences only and misses some clones. Where compared with another copy, unresolved V genes explain less than half of these, and the others have no known cause. The V and J calls and clone size were taken over from that table, and D and trimming were inferred from the DNA. The sample data list 9,000 or so clones, and around 63% of these were observed just once. The ten largest make up 15% to 20% of the sample.

The sample belongs to a study of cytotoxic CD8 clonotypes in ibrutinib-treated CLL (dated by TCRdb to the early 2020s). Some background on the complete study: In this cohort, 15 patients were treatment-naive and approximately ten were relapsed/refractory, while about 17 had unmutated IGHV. Partial responses were observed in around 25 patients and complete responses in 2; after a median follow-up of around 68 months, remission was maintained in around 14 patients and progression was observed in approximately 12. Response samples were taken after a median of approximately 12 months on treatment, ranging from roughly 6 to 36 months. On average, each sample yielded about 260,000 productive templates and tens of thousands of productive rearrangements. Of the roughly 86 participants in the trial, about two dozen had longitudinal samples available. Cryopreserved peripheral blood mononuclear cells were collected at three points: before therapy, at response, and at either sustained remission or disease progression.

The CDR3, cysteine through phenylalanine, is 14 amino acids long. Only CDR3 DNA is held: 42 bases, read in frame from base 1. CDR1 and CDR2, per the germline V gene, are SGHRS and YFSETQ. Trimming costs V 4 bases and J 10 bases, and their ends lie 18 bases apart. Around 1.8 micrograms of genomic DNA were extracted from cryopreserved PBMCs for TCR beta library preparation. Longitudinal blood samples from CLL patients receiving ibrutinib monotherapy were subjected to high-throughput TCR beta sequencing. Patients were enrolled in a phase 2 open-label single-center ibrutinib monotherapy trial. Results the study describes overall, beyond this receptor: An increase in clonality was observed at ibrutinib response, with clonality remaining stable during sustained remission and falling back toward baseline at progression. Baseline clonality exceeded that of age-matched healthy donors and correlated strongly with circulating CD8+ T-cell counts. Public clonotypes were rare and either shrank or stayed stable during treatment, and the rise in clonality at ibrutinib response reflected expansion of private clonotypes. Lymph node repertoires were not examined, and the timing of sampling was not matched between patients in sustained remission and those whose disease progressed.

Sequencing used PBMCs, obtained before ibrutinib treatment. This receptor was obtained from a human donor with chronic lymphocytic leukemia. The chain joins TRBV5-1 to TRBJ2-1; the D gene is possibly TRBD1 or TRBD2, with 5 bases matching each. The CDR3 region has the sequence CASSPGSGWREQFF. The DNA sequence reads TGCGCCAGCAGCCCAGGGTCGGGCTGGAGGGAGCAGTTCTTC.